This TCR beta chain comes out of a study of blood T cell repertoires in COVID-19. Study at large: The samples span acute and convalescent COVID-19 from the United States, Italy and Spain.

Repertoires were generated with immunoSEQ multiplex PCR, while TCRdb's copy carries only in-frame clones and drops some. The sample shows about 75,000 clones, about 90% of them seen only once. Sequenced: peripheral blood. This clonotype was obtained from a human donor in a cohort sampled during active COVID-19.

The CDR3: CASSRALAGVGDEQFF. The DNA for the CDR3 is TGCGCCAGCAGCCGAGCCCTAGCGGGGGTAGGAGATGAGCAGTTCTTC. The rearrangement joins TRBV4-3 to TRBJ2-1, with TRBD2 identical over 10 bases. Germline CDR1 reads LGHNA; CDR2 reads YSLEER. Germline trimming cut 4 bases from V and 8 bases from J; bases unmatched to any gene: 11. The CDR3 spans 16 residues.